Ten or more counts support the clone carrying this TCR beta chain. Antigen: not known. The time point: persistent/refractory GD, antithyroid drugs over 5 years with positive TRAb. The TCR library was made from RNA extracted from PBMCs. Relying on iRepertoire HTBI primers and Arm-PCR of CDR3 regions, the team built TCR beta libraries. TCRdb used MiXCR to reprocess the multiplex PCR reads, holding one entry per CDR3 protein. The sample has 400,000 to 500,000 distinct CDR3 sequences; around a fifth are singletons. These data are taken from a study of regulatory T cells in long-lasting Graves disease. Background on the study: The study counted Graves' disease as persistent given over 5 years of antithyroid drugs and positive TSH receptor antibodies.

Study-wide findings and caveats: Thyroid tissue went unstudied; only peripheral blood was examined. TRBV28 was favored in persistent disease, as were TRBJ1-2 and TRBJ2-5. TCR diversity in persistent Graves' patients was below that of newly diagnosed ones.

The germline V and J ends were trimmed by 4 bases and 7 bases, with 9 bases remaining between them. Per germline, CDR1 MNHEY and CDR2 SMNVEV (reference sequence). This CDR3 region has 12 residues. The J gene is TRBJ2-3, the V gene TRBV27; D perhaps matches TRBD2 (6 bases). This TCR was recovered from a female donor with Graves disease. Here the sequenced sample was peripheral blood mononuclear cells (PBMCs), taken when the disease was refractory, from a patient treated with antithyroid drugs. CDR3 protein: CASSSAGNTQYF. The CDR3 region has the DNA TGTGCCAGCAGTTCCGCGGGGAATACGCAGTATTTT.